The rows below give T cell receptor beta chains drawn from one sample of a study of T cell responses to AZD1222 COVID-19 vaccine. Profiled with immunoSEQ multiplex PCR; TCRdb holds only in-frame clones, not every one. The data show 84,000 or so clones, nearly 90% seen once. Sequenced here: peripheral blood, sampled on day 0 of AZD1222 vaccination. The source of these receptors is an adult in good health. Both conserved end residues are part of each CDR3. A D gene is named only where the DNA matches it firmly. A row's size may be missing; if present it is once, few, many or a size class.

CDR3aa: CASSQTWGSPLHF
CDR3nt: TGTGCCAGCAGTCAGACCTGGGGTTCACCCCTCCACTTT
d_gene: -
v_gene: TRBV6-6
abundance: -
j_gene: TRBJ1-6

CDR3aa: CASTPGGARETQYF
CDR3nt: TGTGCCAGCACCCCGGGGGGGGCTAGGGAGACCCAGTACTTC
d_gene: TRBD2
v_gene: TRBV5-4
abundance: -
j_gene: TRBJ2-5

CDR3aa: CAIRGGGADYEQYF
CDR3nt: TGTGCCATACGAGGAGGGGGGGCCGACTACGAGCAGTACTTC
d_gene: -
v_gene: TRBV2
abundance: -
j_gene: TRBJ2-7

CDR3aa: CASSTQDRERGELFF
CDR3nt: TGTGCCAGTAGTACCCAGGACAGGGAGCGGGGGGAGCTGTTTTTT
d_gene: TRBD1
v_gene: TRBV19
abundance: -
j_gene: TRBJ2-2

CDR3aa: CASSPSGRAVNEQFF
CDR3nt: TGTGCCAGCAGCCCCAGCGGGAGGGCCGTTAATGAGCAGTTCTTC
d_gene: TRBD2
v_gene: TRBV7-3
abundance: -
j_gene: TRBJ2-1

CDR3aa: CAWSSQGGSNSPLHF
CDR3nt: TGTGCCTGGAGTTCACAAGGGGGATCTAATTCACCCCTCCACTTT
d_gene: -
v_gene: TRBV30
abundance: -
j_gene: TRBJ1-6

CDR3aa: CASSATGAGELFF
CDR3nt: TGTGCCAGCAGCGCTACAGGGGCCGGGGAGCTGTTTTTT
d_gene: TRBD1
v_gene: TRBV5-4
abundance: -
j_gene: TRBJ2-2

CDR3aa: CATSDPSGGLKTGELFF
CDR3nt: TGTGCCACCAGTGATCCCAGCGGCGGGTTGAAAACCGGGGAGCTGTTTTTT
d_gene: -
v_gene: TRBV24-1
abundance: -
j_gene: TRBJ2-2

CDR3aa: CASSFTGGTEAFF
CDR3nt: TGTGCCAGCAGTTTTACAGGGGGAACTGAAGCTTTCTTT
d_gene: TRBD1
v_gene: TRBV12-3/TRBV12-4
abundance: -
j_gene: TRBJ1-1

CDR3aa: CASSPSLSFTEAFF
CDR3nt: TGTGCCAGCAGCCCCTCCCTGAGTTTCACTGAAGCTTTCTTT
d_gene: -
v_gene: TRBV7-3
abundance: once
j_gene: TRBJ1-1

CDR3aa: CASSESLGGGSHYGYTF
CDR3nt: TGTGCCAGCAGTGAAAGCCTCGGGGGAGGTTCACACTATGGCTACACCTTC
d_gene: -
v_gene: TRBV6-1
abundance: once
j_gene: TRBJ1-2

CDR3aa: CASSQQASGSYEQYF
CDR3nt: TGTGCCAGCAGCCAACAGGCTAGCGGGAGTTACGAGCAGTACTTC
d_gene: TRBD2
v_gene: TRBV3-1/TRBV3-2
abundance: few
j_gene: TRBJ2-7

CDR3aa: CASSPGWGGHGYTF
CDR3nt: TGTGCCAGCAGCCCCGGGTGGGGAGGGCATGGCTACACCTTC
d_gene: -
v_gene: TRBV11-2
abundance: -
j_gene: TRBJ1-2

CDR3aa: CASSYQVATQYF
CDR3nt: TGTGCCAGCAGTTACCAGGTTGCGACGCAGTATTTT
d_gene: -
v_gene: TRBV6-2/TRBV6-3
abundance: once
j_gene: TRBJ2-3

CDR3aa: CASSGRWGLAGGDTQYF
CDR3nt: TGTGCCAGCAGCGGCAGATGGGGACTAGCGGGTGGAGATACGCAGTATTTT
d_gene: TRBD2
v_gene: TRBV9
abundance: -
j_gene: TRBJ2-3

CDR3aa: CASSGTGTEQYF
CDR3nt: TGTGCCAGCAGCGGAACAGGGACCGAGCAGTACTTC
d_gene: -
v_gene: TRBV7-9
abundance: -
j_gene: TRBJ2-7

CDR3aa: CASSQDLRSDTQYF
CDR3nt: TGCGCCAGCAGCCAAGATCTTCGGTCAGATACGCAGTATTTT
d_gene: -
v_gene: TRBV4-3
abundance: -
j_gene: TRBJ2-3

CDR3aa: CASSLVFSSSYNEQFF
CDR3nt: TGTGCCAGCAGTTTGGTCTTTTCGAGCTCCTACAATGAGCAGTTCTTC
d_gene: -
v_gene: TRBV27
abundance: -
j_gene: TRBJ2-1

CDR3aa: CASGTGTNNEQFF
CDR3nt: TGTGCCAGCGGGACAGGGACTAACAATGAGCAGTTCTTC
d_gene: TRBD1
v_gene: TRBV7-3
abundance: -
j_gene: TRBJ2-1

CDR3aa: CASRLTWVCYGYTF
CDR3nt: TGCGCCAGCAGGTTGACCTGGGTCTGCTATGGCTACACCTTC
d_gene: -
v_gene: TRBV23-1
abundance: -
j_gene: TRBJ1-2

CDR3aa: CASSSVAGGSGETQYF
CDR3nt: TGCGCCAGCAGCTCCGTAGCGGGAGGCTCGGGGGAGACCCAGTACTTC
d_gene: TRBD2
v_gene: TRBV5-1
abundance: -
j_gene: TRBJ2-5

CDR3aa: CASSLVSGRDNEQFF
CDR3nt: TGTGCCAGCAGCTTAGTTAGCGGGAGGGATAATGAGCAGTTCTTC
d_gene: TRBD2
v_gene: TRBV7-9
abundance: -
j_gene: TRBJ2-1

CDR3aa: CASGQNTYEQYF
CDR3nt: TGTGCCAGTGGGCAGAACACCTACGAGCAGTACTTC
d_gene: -
v_gene: TRBV18
abundance: -
j_gene: TRBJ2-7

CDR3aa: CASSLELAGGGLEQYF
CDR3nt: TGCGCCAGCAGCTTGGAACTAGCGGGAGGGGGACTCGAGCAGTACTTC
d_gene: TRBD2
v_gene: TRBV5-1
abundance: -
j_gene: TRBJ2-7

CDR3aa: CASSLAGTAYNSPLHF
CDR3nt: TGTGCCAGCAGCTTGGCAGGGACAGCCTATAATTCACCCCTCCACTTT
d_gene: TRBD1
v_gene: TRBV5-6
abundance: -
j_gene: TRBJ1-6

CDR3aa: CASSRAGMRTEAFF
CDR3nt: TGTGCCAGCAGCCGAGCGGGGATGAGGACTGAAGCTTTCTTT
d_gene: -
v_gene: TRBV7-8
abundance: -
j_gene: TRBJ1-1

CDR3aa: CASSSNRDRDEKLFF
CDR3nt: TGTGCCAGCAGCTCGAACCGGGACAGGGATGAAAAACTGTTTTTT
d_gene: TRBD1
v_gene: TRBV5-4
abundance: once
j_gene: TRBJ1-4

CDR3aa: CASSLDQGQETQYF
CDR3nt: TGTGCCAGCAGCTTAGACCAGGGCCAAGAGACCCAGTACTTC
d_gene: -
v_gene: TRBV7-3
abundance: -
j_gene: TRBJ2-5

CDR3aa: CASSATNNQPQHF
CDR3nt: TGTGCCTCCAGCGCCACAAACAACCAGCCCCAGCATTTT
d_gene: -
v_gene: TRBV10-3
abundance: -
j_gene: TRBJ1-5

CDR3aa: CASSNVQANGYTF
CDR3nt: TGTGCCAGCTCAAACGTACAGGCGAATGGCTACACCTTC
d_gene: -
v_gene: TRBV18
abundance: -
j_gene: TRBJ1-2

CDR3aa: CASSLASRGGWENSPLHF
CDR3nt: TGTGCCAGCAGCTTAGCCTCGCGGGGTGGCTGGGAAAATTCACCCCTCCACTTT
d_gene: -
v_gene: TRBV7-9
abundance: -
j_gene: TRBJ1-6

CDR3aa: CASSQAGLEAFF
CDR3nt: TGTGCCAGCAGCCAAGCTGGCCTTGAAGCTTTCTTT
d_gene: -
v_gene: TRBV3-1/TRBV3-2
abundance: few
j_gene: TRBJ1-1

CDR3aa: CASSRGQGMGANVLTF
CDR3nt: TGTGCCAGCTCACGCGGACAGGGGATGGGGGCCAACGTCCTGACTTTC
d_gene: TRBD1
v_gene: TRBV18
abundance: -
j_gene: TRBJ2-6

CDR3aa: CASSPDIRGYRTEAFF
CDR3nt: TGTGCCAGCTCACCGGATATCAGGGGGTACAGAACTGAAGCTTTCTTT
d_gene: TRBD1
v_gene: TRBV18
abundance: -
j_gene: TRBJ1-1

CDR3aa: CASSLAGTRSIEQFF
CDR3nt: TGCGCCAGCAGCTTGGCCGGGACTAGATCTATCGAGCAGTTCTTC
d_gene: TRBD2
v_gene: TRBV5-1
abundance: -
j_gene: TRBJ2-1

CDR3aa: CASSILITDTQYF
CDR3nt: TGTGCCAGCAGCATTCTTATTACAGATACGCAGTATTTT
d_gene: -
v_gene: TRBV9
abundance: -
j_gene: TRBJ2-3

CDR3aa: CASRQDRGGDTIYF
CDR3nt: TGTGCCAGCAGACAGGACAGGGGAGGTGACACCATATATTTT
d_gene: TRBD1
v_gene: TRBV2
abundance: -
j_gene: TRBJ1-3

CDR3aa: CASEGLRSGANVLTF
CDR3nt: TGTGCCAGCGAAGGCCTCCGCTCTGGGGCCAACGTCCTGACTTTC
d_gene: -
v_gene: TRBV19
abundance: -
j_gene: TRBJ2-6

CDR3aa: CAMGGSYEQYF
CDR3nt: TGTGCCATGGGAGGTTCCTACGAGCAGTACTTC
d_gene: -
v_gene: TRBV30
abundance: few
j_gene: TRBJ2-7

CDR3aa: CSVAEGQFLGQGGQFF
CDR3nt: TGCAGCGTTGCCGAAGGACAGTTCCTCGGGCAAGGGGGGCAGTTCTTC
d_gene: -
v_gene: TRBV29-1
abundance: -
j_gene: TRBJ2-1

CDR3aa: CAISESTNEQFF
CDR3nt: TGTGCCATCAGTGAAAGTACGAATGAGCAGTTCTTC
d_gene: -
v_gene: TRBV10-3
abundance: -
j_gene: TRBJ2-1

CDR3aa: CASSPPAGEEAFF
CDR3nt: TGTGCCAGCTCACCACCGGCGGGGGAGGAAGCTTTCTTT
d_gene: -
v_gene: TRBV18
abundance: -
j_gene: TRBJ1-1

CDR3aa: CASEPSNVIGEQYF
CDR3nt: TGTGCCAGCGAACCTAGCAACGTAATCGGCGAGCAGTACTTC
d_gene: -
v_gene: TRBV6-5
abundance: -
j_gene: TRBJ2-7

CDR3aa: CASSPAGQETQYF
CDR3nt: TGCGCCAGCAGCCCCGCGGGCCAAGAGACCCAGTACTTC
d_gene: -
v_gene: TRBV5-1
abundance: -
j_gene: TRBJ2-5

CDR3aa: CASSLAWTGGTEAFF
CDR3nt: TGTGCCAGCAGTTTAGCATGGACAGGGGGGACTGAAGCTTTCTTT
d_gene: TRBD1
v_gene: TRBV28
abundance: few
j_gene: TRBJ1-1

CDR3aa: CASSFLAGGNYNSPLHF
CDR3nt: TGTGCCAGCAGTTTCCTGGCAGGCGGAAACTATAATTCACCCCTCCACTTT
d_gene: -
v_gene: TRBV27
abundance: -
j_gene: TRBJ1-6

CDR3aa: CASSQGTGNMNTEAFF
CDR3nt: TGTGCCAGCAGCCAAGGCACAGGGAACATGAACACTGAAGCTTTCTTT
d_gene: -
v_gene: TRBV3-1/TRBV3-2
abundance: -
j_gene: TRBJ1-1

CDR3aa: CASSLARGRGEQFF
CDR3nt: TGTGCCAGCAGCCTAGCCCGCGGGAGAGGCGAGCAGTTCTTC
d_gene: TRBD2
v_gene: TRBV7-2
abundance: -
j_gene: TRBJ2-1

CDR3aa: CASSRGGGDTEAFF
CDR3nt: TGTGCCAGCAGCCGAGGGGGAGGCGACACTGAAGCTTTCTTT
d_gene: -
v_gene: TRBV3-1/TRBV3-2
abundance: -
j_gene: TRBJ1-1

CDR3aa: CASSPNVPGGVDGYTF
CDR3nt: TGTGCCAGCAGCCCAAACGTTCCAGGGGGAGTGGATGGCTACACCTTC
d_gene: TRBD1
v_gene: TRBV7-3
abundance: -
j_gene: TRBJ1-2

CDR3aa: CASSVAFGDRNTGELFF
CDR3nt: TGTGCCAGCAGCGTAGCCTTTGGGGACAGGAACACCGGGGAGCTGTTTTTT
d_gene: TRBD1
v_gene: TRBV11-2
abundance: once
j_gene: TRBJ2-2

CDR3aa: CASRWDLRSSYEQYF
CDR3nt: TGTGCCAGCAGATGGGACCTCAGGAGCTCCTACGAGCAGTACTTC
d_gene: -
v_gene: TRBV27
abundance: -
j_gene: TRBJ2-7

CDR3aa: CASNLGGGYYGYTF
CDR3nt: TGTGCCAGCAACTTGGGGGGAGGTTACTATGGCTACACCTTC
d_gene: -
v_gene: TRBV2
abundance: once
j_gene: TRBJ1-2

CDR3aa: CASSLGQGAYNSPLHF
CDR3nt: TGTGCCAGCAGTTTAGGCCAGGGGGCCTATAATTCACCCCTCCACTTT
d_gene: TRBD1
v_gene: TRBV27
abundance: once
j_gene: TRBJ1-6

CDR3aa: CASSAVQGPYEQYF
CDR3nt: TGTGCCAGTAGTGCGGTCCAGGGGCCCTACGAGCAGTACTTC
d_gene: -
v_gene: TRBV19
abundance: -
j_gene: TRBJ2-7

CDR3aa: CASTLVSGNTIYF
CDR3nt: TGTGCCAGCACCCTAGTATCTGGAAACACCATATATTTT
d_gene: -
v_gene: TRBV2
abundance: -
j_gene: TRBJ1-3

CDR3aa: CASVRGQAYDEQYF
CDR3nt: TGTGCTTCGGTCCGGGGACAGGCGTACGACGAGCAGTACTTC
d_gene: TRBD1
v_gene: TRBV12-5
abundance: -
j_gene: TRBJ2-7

CDR3aa: CASSTPIHLAGADTQYF
CDR3nt: TGTGCCAGTAGTACCCCGATCCACCTAGCGGGAGCAGATACGCAGTATTTT
d_gene: TRBD2
v_gene: TRBV19
abundance: -
j_gene: TRBJ2-3

CDR3aa: CASSSQETQYF
CDR3nt: TGTGCCAGCAGTTCCCAAGAGACCCAGTACTTC
d_gene: -
v_gene: TRBV6-2/TRBV6-3
abundance: -
j_gene: TRBJ2-5

CDR3aa: CAWSPSSYGYTF
CDR3nt: TGTGCCTGGAGTCCCTCGTCCTATGGCTACACCTTC
d_gene: -
v_gene: TRBV30
abundance: -
j_gene: TRBJ1-2